These 13 T cell receptor beta chains originate from one sample sequenced in a study of shared clonotypes between healthy human individuals. TCRdb keeps only in-frame clones here, not all; method: immunoSEQ multiplex PCR. The sample holds some 700,000 clones, about 92% seen once. The sample was memory CD8+ T cells from PBMCs. Subset described: CD45RO+ cells pooled with CCR7-negative TemRA cells. The receptors stem from a young man in good health. Some clones in this sample may be carry-over from other donors' samples.

The rearrangement links TRBV4-3 to TRBJ1-1, with D perhaps matching TRBD1 (6 bases). From germline, CDR1 is LGHNA and CDR2 YSLEER. The V end lost 0 bases, the J end lost 4 bases, and 12 bases lay between the germline ends. The CDR3 consists of 15 residues. For the CDR3, the DNA is TGCGCCAGCAGCCAAGATCTGCGGGGGCTCACTGAAGCTTTCTTT. Its translation is CASSQDLRGLTEAFF.

The chain employs TRBV28 and TRBJ1-2, with a tentative D call TRBD1 (6 bases). This CDR3 contains 14 residues. The V end lost 1 base, the J end lost 8 bases, and 14 bases lay between the germline ends. CDR1 is MDHEN, CDR2 SYDVKM, per germline. The CDR3 DNA is TGTGCCAGCAGTTTATTGCCAGGGGCCGGGGGCTACACCTTC. Translating gives CASSLLPGAGGYTF.

V usage is TRBV28 and J usage is TRBJ1-2, with D unresolved. Germline values: CDR1 MDHEN, CDR2 SYDVKM. Trimming left V 3 bases short and J 0 bases short, with 5 bases between. The CDR3 covers 13 residues. This chain's CDR3 is CASSFNTNYGYTF. The CDR3 region has the DNA TGTGCCAGCAGTTTTAATACTAACTATGGCTACACCTTC.

V gene TRBV5-8 combines with J gene TRBJ2-7, with D uncertain. This CDR3 spans 15 amino acids. The V end lost 4 bases, the J end lost 2 bases, and 16 bases lay between the germline ends. Germline values: CDR1 SGHTS, CDR2 YDEGEE. CDR3 DNA sequence: TGTGCCAGCAGCCTACACGGGTCCCCCGCCTACGAGCAGTACTTC. Residues: CASSLHGSPAYEQYF.

In the case of this clone: A read error may account for a junction end that differs from germline. The chain joins TRBV19 to TRBJ2-1, with D possibly being TRBD2 (5 bases). The CDR3 is made up of 10 amino acids. Germline V gives CDR1 LNHDA, CDR2 SQIVND (reference sequence). The CDR3 protein is CASSDWNLIF. The CDR3 DNA reads TGTGCCAGTTCGGACTGGAATTTAATCTTC.

J is TRBJ2-3 and V is TRBV9; tentatively, D is TRBD2 (5 bases). This CDR3 is 15 amino acids long. Trimming removed 2 bases at V and 2 bases at J, with 12 bases between. CDR1 and CDR2 from the germline V gene are SGDLS and YYNGEE. The CDR3 spells CASSVGRLLTDTQYF. The DNA for the CDR3 is TGTGCCAGCAGCGTTGGTCGACTACTCACAGATACGCAGTATTTT.

The chain couples TRBV2 to TRBJ1-1; D unresolved. The V gene's germline CDR1 is SNHLY and CDR2 FYNNEI. This CDR3 spans 12 amino acids. V dropped 2 bases and J dropped 8 bases, with 9 bases sitting between them. The CDR3 coding sequence is TGTGCCAGCAGTGAATCGGGAGGGGAAGCTTTCTTT. Translating it yields CASSESGGEAFF.

The chain employs TRBV15 and TRBJ2-5; 8 bases align to TRBD1. The end of the DNA aligns better with TRBJ2-7, so the J call may be wrong. Germline CDR1 and CDR2: LNHNV and YYDKDF (reference sequence). The CDR3 runs to 15 residues. The CDR3, as DNA: TGTGCCACCAGCAGGCTCAGGGGGCCTAACTACGAGCAGTACTTC. Translating it yields CATSRLRGPNYEQYF.

This chain joins TRBV4-3 and TRBJ2-7; no definite D call. The V end lost 1 base, the J end lost 0 bases, and 10 bases lay between the germline ends. The germline CDR1 and CDR2 sequences are LGHNA and YSLEER. There are 15 residues in the CDR3. CDR3 bases: TGCGCCAGCAGCCAAGGGTCGTCTCGCTCCTACGAGCAGTACTTC. It specifies CASSQGSSRSYEQYF.

The chain employs TRBV6-4 and TRBJ2-1; D is perhaps TRBD1 (6 bases). The CDR3 length is 15 residues. CDR1 is MRHNA and CDR2 is SNTAGT in the germline V gene. Between the trimmed V and J ends, which lost 0 bases and 8 bases, there was a span of 14 bases. CDR3 nucleotides: TGTGCCAGCAGTGACTCGGCAGGGGCCGGGGATGAGCAGTTCTTC. Translated: CASSDSAGAGDEQFF.

Only a few counts were recorded for this clone. The same CDR3 is also encoded by other DNA sequences in this sample. The V and J genes are TRBV9 and TRBJ1-5; no clear D. The V gene lost 2 bases and the J gene lost 3 bases, with 9 bases spanning the gap. Germline values: CDR1 SGDLS, CDR2 YYNGEE. This CDR3 comprises 14 residues. CDR3 sequence (DNA): TGTGCCAGCAGCGTCGGAGGCAACAATCAGCCCCAGCATTTT. The encoded protein is CASSVGGNNQPQHF.

The chain combines TRBV28 with TRBJ1-2; possible D gene TRBD1, 5 bases. V was clipped by 6 bases and J by 6 bases, with 20 bases between them. Germline values: CDR1 MDHEN, CDR2 SYDVKM. This CDR3 is built from 15 residues. This chain's CDR3 is CASSPRVWKGHGYTF. The CDR3 region has the DNA TGTGCCAGCAGCCCCCGGGTCTGGAAGGGGCATGGCTACACCTTC.

CDR3 in amino acids: CASSLLAGGIHEQYF. In DNA, the CDR3 is TGTGCCAGCAGTCTCCTAGCGGGAGGGATCCACGAGCAGTACTTC. This chain links TRBV27 with TRBJ2-7; 12 bases match TRBD2. The length of the CDR3 is 15 residues. J gave up 5 bases and V 5 bases, and 7 bases lay outside the gene matches. Germline CDR1 reads MNHEY; CDR2 reads SMNVEV (reference sequence).